A selection of T cell receptor beta chains follows, all from one sample in a study of T cell changes during pregnancy in multiple sclerosis. Method: immunoSEQ multiplex PCR; TCRdb's copy keeps in-frame clones and lacks some. The data hold approximately 100,000 clones, with approximately 90% observed a single time. The specimen comprised peripheral blood, sampled after pregnancy. The receptor set was obtained from a female donor with multiple sclerosis, enrolled in a pregnancy study. The CDR3 runs from the conserved cysteine through the conserved F or W. Fields, in order: clone size, D gene, J gene, CDR3 length, V gene, CDR3 protein, CDR3 DNA. The D gene is left open where the match is weak. Expanded clones are given a class, and other clones once, few, many or no size at all.

- | TRBD1 | TRBJ2-3 | 15 | TRBV10-3 | CAIRPGQGVPDTQYF | TGTGCCATCAGACCGGGACAGGGAGTACCAGATACGCAGTATTTT
- | TRBD1 | TRBJ1-1 | 15 | TRBV11-2 | CASSYTGQGSPRAFF | TGTGCCAGCAGCTATACGGGACAGGGGTCACCAAGGGCTTTCTTT
- | - | TRBJ1-6 | 14 | TRBV15 | CATSRGTVNSPLHF | TGTGCCACCAGCAGAGGGACAGTAAATTCACCCCTCCACTTT
- | - | TRBJ1-1 | 17 | TRBV7-9 | CASSLAAPDSRNTEAFF | TGTGCCAGCAGCTTAGCGGCCCCCGACAGCCGGAACACTGAAGCTTTCTTT
- | TRBD1 | TRBJ2-7 | 16 | TRBV5-5 | CASSQGQGADHYEQYF | TGTGCCAGCAGCCAGGGACAGGGAGCGGATCACTACGAGCAGTACTTC
- | - | TRBJ2-3 | 16 | TRBV5-4 | CASSLLTSISTDTQYF | TGTGCCAGCAGCTTGCTTACTAGCATTAGCACAGATACGCAGTATTTT
- | - | TRBJ1-1 | 15 | TRBV4-1 | CASSQTGRGPTEAFF | TGCGCCAGCAGCCAAACGGGCAGGGGACCGACTGAAGCTTTCTTT
- | - | TRBJ1-5 | 13 | TRBV10-3 | CAVRQDNNQPQHF | TGTGCCGTCAGACAGGACAACAATCAGCCCCAGCATTTT
- | TRBD1 | TRBJ1-5 | 14 | TRBV5-1 | CASSPGQENQPQHF | TGCGCCAGCAGCCCGGGACAGGAAAATCAGCCCCAGCATTTT
- | TRBD1 | TRBJ2-2 | 16 | TRBV7-3 | CASRTTGGINTGELFF | TGTGCCAGCAGAACTACAGGGGGGATTAACACCGGGGAGCTGTTTTTT
- | - | TRBJ2-7 | 15 | TRBV25-1 | CASSESRAVTYEQYF | TGTGCCAGCAGTGAATCCAGGGCGGTTACCTACGAGCAGTACTTC
- | TRBD1 | TRBJ2-1 | 12 | TRBV10-3 | CAIGTGYNEQFF | TGTGCCATCGGGACAGGCTACAATGAGCAGTTCTTC
- | TRBD2 | TRBJ2-1 | 14 | TRBV4-2 | CASTTPGLSFEQFF | TGTGCCAGCACCACACCGGGACTATCCTTTGAGCAGTTCTTC
- | TRBD1 | TRBJ2-5 | 15 | TRBV7-2 | CASSPTGGRQETQYF | TGTGCCAGCAGCCCAACAGGGGGACGGCAAGAGACCCAGTACTTC
- | - | TRBJ2-7 | 15 | TRBV6-5 | CASSPTSYPDYEQYF | TGTGCCAGCAGCCCAACTTCTTACCCCGACTACGAGCAGTACTTC
- | - | TRBJ1-3 | 13 | TRBV6-1 | CASSDQGGNTIYF | TGTGCCAGCAGTGACCAGGGGGGAAACACCATATATTTT
- | TRBD2 | TRBJ2-5 | 16 | TRBV29-1 | CSVARVTSGPQETQYF | TGCAGCGTTGCCCGGGTAACTAGCGGACCCCAAGAGACCCAGTACTTC
- | - | TRBJ2-2 | 11 | TRBV6-5 | CASKEAGELFF | TGTGCCAGCAAGGAGGCCGGGGAGCTGTTTTTT
- | TRBD1 | TRBJ2-7 | 15 | TRBV7-9 | CASSSETGDSYEQYF | TGTGCCAGCAGTTCTGAAACAGGGGACTCCTACGAGCAGTACTTC
- | TRBD1 | TRBJ2-7 | 12 | TRBV14 | CASSPQGVEQYF | TGTGCCAGCAGCCCACAGGGGGTGGAGCAGTACTTC
- | TRBD1 | TRBJ1-4 | 12 | TRBV29-1 | CSGGQGGEKLFF | TGCAGCGGCGGACAGGGAGGTGAAAAACTGTTTTTT
- | TRBD1 | TRBJ2-5 | 12 | TRBV29-1 | CSVIRGQETQYF | TGCAGCGTGATCAGGGGGCAAGAGACCCAGTACTTC
- | - | TRBJ2-3 | 14 | TRBV5-4 | CASSLAGLTDTQYF | TGTGCCAGCAGCTTGGCAGGCCTCACAGATACGCAGTATTTT
- | - | TRBJ2-7 | 12 | TRBV10-1 | CAGGEAGNEQYF | TGCGCCGGGGGTGAAGCGGGCAACGAGCAGTACTTC
- | TRBD1 | TRBJ1-6 | 14 | TRBV27 | CATRQGVDNSPLHF | TGTGCCACCCGACAGGGGGTAGATAATTCACCCCTCCACTTT
- | TRBD2 | TRBJ2-2 | 16 | TRBV7-3 | CASSSSRGAGTGELFF | TGTGCCAGCAGCTCATCGCGGGGGGCAGGCACCGGGGAGCTGTTTTTT
- | TRBD1 | TRBJ2-5 | 13 | TRBV5-4 | CASSPTGVETQYF | TGTGCCAGCAGCCCAACAGGGGTGGAGACCCAGTACTTC
- | TRBD1 | TRBJ1-2 | 15 | TRBV5-1 | CASSSTGGVVYGYTF | TGCGCCAGCAGCTCTACAGGGGGCGTAGTCTATGGCTACACCTTC
- | - | TRBJ2-3 | 16 | TRBV6-6 | CASSYSSSRSTDTQYF | TGTGCCAGCAGTTACTCTTCTTCCAGGAGCACAGATACGCAGTATTTT
- | TRBD2 | TRBJ2-5 | 15 | TRBV9 | CASSVGTSGQETQYF | TGTGCCAGCAGCGTAGGGACTAGCGGACAAGAGACCCAGTACTTC
- | TRBD1 | TRBJ1-5 | 15 | TRBV7-8 | CASSPRDRVTQPQHF | TGTGCCAGCAGCCCCCGGGACAGGGTCACTCAGCCCCAGCATTTT
- | - | TRBJ2-7 | 12 | TRBV5-1 | CASSFQGYEQYF | TGCGCCAGCAGCTTCCAGGGTTACGAGCAGTACTTC
once | TRBD1 | TRBJ1-4 | 16 | TRBV27 | CASSPKGAGTNEKLFF | TGTGCCAGCAGTCCCAAGGGGGCGGGAACTAATGAAAAACTGTTTTTT
- | TRBD1 | TRBJ2-2 | 15 | TRBV14 | CASSRGQGRTGELFF | TGTGCCAGCAGCCGGGGACAGGGTAGGACCGGGGAGCTGTTTTTT
- | TRBD1 | TRBJ1-5 | 15 | TRBV18 | CASSEGQQKNQPQHF | TGTGCCAGCTCAGAGGGACAGCAAAAAAATCAGCCCCAGCATTTT
- | - | TRBJ1-1 | 14 | TRBV18 | CASSPQTGNTEAFF | TGTGCCAGCTCACCCCAGACAGGGAACACTGAAGCTTTCTTT
- | TRBD1 | TRBJ2-2 | 17 | TRBV18 | CASSRPGQGLRTGELFF | TGTGCCAGCTCACGACCGGGACAGGGACTTCGCACCGGGGAGCTGTTTTTT
- | TRBD1 | TRBJ1-2 | 14 | TRBV9 | CASTQGGGVYGYTF | TGTGCCAGCACCCAGGGGGGAGGCGTCTATGGCTACACCTTC
few | - | TRBJ1-6 | 13 | TRBV30 | CAWSVQDNSPLHF | TGTGCCTGGAGTGTACAGGATAATTCACCCCTCCACTTT
- | - | TRBJ1-2 | 13 | TRBV5-6 | CASNVGENYGYTF | TGTGCCAGCAATGTCGGGGAGAACTATGGCTACACCTTC
- | - | TRBJ2-5 | 12 | TRBV2 | CASSQQGTSQYF | TGTGCCAGCTCTCAACAGGGGACTTCCCAGTACTTC
- | TRBD1 | TRBJ2-7 | 14 | TRBV9 | CASSLETGGYEQYF | TGTGCCAGCAGCCTCGAGACAGGGGGGTACGAGCAGTACTTC
- | TRBD1 | TRBJ2-7 | 17 | TRBV18 | CASSPYRAGTGAHEQYF | TGTGCCAGCTCACCTTACCGCGCCGGGACAGGGGCCCACGAGCAGTACTTC
- | TRBD2 | TRBJ2-5 | 15 | TRBV7-9 | CASSLALAGEETQYF | TGTGCCAGCAGCTTAGCACTAGCGGGGGAAGAGACCCAGTACTTC
- | - | TRBJ2-4 | 16 | TRBV7-2 | CASGRDRGRAKNIQYF | TGTGCCAGCGGACGAGACCGGGGTCGGGCCAAAAACATTCAGTACTTC
- | - | TRBJ2-6 | 17 | TRBV7-6 | CASSLDPGSSGANVLTF | TGTGCCAGCAGCTTAGACCCGGGGAGCTCTGGGGCCAACGTCCTGACTTTC
- | - | TRBJ2-1 | 15 | TRBV7-2 | CASSLGVPSYNEQFF | TGTGCCAGCAGCTTAGGTGTTCCGTCCTACAATGAGCAGTTCTTC
- | - | TRBJ2-5 | 13 | TRBV4-2 | CASSEWSEETQYF | TGTGCCAGCAGCGAGTGGTCGGAAGAGACCCAGTACTTC
- | TRBD1 | TRBJ1-6 | 14 | TRBV7-9 | CASSLAGGNSPLHF | TGTGCCAGCAGCTTGGCAGGGGGGAATTCACCCCTCCACTTT
- | - | TRBJ1-2 | 13 | TRBV5-4 | CASSFQGGYGYTF | TGTGCCAGCAGCTTCCAGGGCGGCTATGGCTACACCTTC
- | - | TRBJ1-6 | 13 | TRBV2 | CASSNTGNSPLHF | TGTGCCAGCAGTAATACAGGGAATTCACCCCTCCACTTT
- | - | TRBJ2-3 | 15 | TRBV5-1 | CASSLVVGAGDTQYF | TGCGCCAGCAGCTTGGTTGTAGGTGCGGGGGATACGCAGTATTTT
- | - | TRBJ2-3 | 14 | TRBV2 | CASSQGLSGDTQYF | TGTGCCAGCAGTCAAGGACTATCTGGAGATACGCAGTATTTT